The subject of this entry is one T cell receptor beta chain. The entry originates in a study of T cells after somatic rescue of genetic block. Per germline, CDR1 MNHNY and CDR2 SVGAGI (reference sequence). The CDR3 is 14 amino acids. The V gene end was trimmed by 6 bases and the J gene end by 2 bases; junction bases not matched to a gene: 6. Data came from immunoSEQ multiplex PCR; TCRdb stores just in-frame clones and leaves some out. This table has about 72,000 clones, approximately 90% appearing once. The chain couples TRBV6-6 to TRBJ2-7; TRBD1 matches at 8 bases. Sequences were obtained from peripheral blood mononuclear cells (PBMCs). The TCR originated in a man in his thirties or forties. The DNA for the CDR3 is TGTGCCAGCAGAGGACAGGGTTCAACCTACGAGCAGTACTTC. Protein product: CASRGQGSTYEQYF.